This entry describes one T cell receptor (beta chain). This clone is a singleton in its sample. Its binding antigen is unknown. No base quality information exists; no much larger clone differs at one position. Preparation of the library involved the immunoSEQ multiplex PCR assay. TCRdb took this table from immuneACCESS and kept in-frame rearrangements with V and J called. Such tables lack part of the clones; where checked against another copy, unresolved V genes explain under half of the gap, and the rest is unexplained. The sample records tens of thousands of clones, nearly 98% of which are singletons. Jointly, the top ten make up over 0.2% of the sample. From the cysteine through the phenylalanine, the CDR3 covers 12 amino acids. Solely the CDR3 DNA is kept, with 36 bases framed from the first base. CDR1 MDHEN and CDR2 SYDVKM were looked up in the germline V gene. Trimming costs V 6 bases and J 4 bases, and their ends lie 9 bases apart.

The data were taken from a study of technical replicates of blood from several donors (dated by TCRdb to the late 2010s). The specimen sequenced was T cells isolated from PBMCs. The clonotype was recovered from a human donor in good health. The chain is assembled from TRBV28 and TRBJ1-2; no D gene is confidently identified. In nucleotide form, the sequence is TGTGCCAGCAGCTTTGTCTCCTATGGCTACACCTTC. This codes for CASSFVSYGYTF.